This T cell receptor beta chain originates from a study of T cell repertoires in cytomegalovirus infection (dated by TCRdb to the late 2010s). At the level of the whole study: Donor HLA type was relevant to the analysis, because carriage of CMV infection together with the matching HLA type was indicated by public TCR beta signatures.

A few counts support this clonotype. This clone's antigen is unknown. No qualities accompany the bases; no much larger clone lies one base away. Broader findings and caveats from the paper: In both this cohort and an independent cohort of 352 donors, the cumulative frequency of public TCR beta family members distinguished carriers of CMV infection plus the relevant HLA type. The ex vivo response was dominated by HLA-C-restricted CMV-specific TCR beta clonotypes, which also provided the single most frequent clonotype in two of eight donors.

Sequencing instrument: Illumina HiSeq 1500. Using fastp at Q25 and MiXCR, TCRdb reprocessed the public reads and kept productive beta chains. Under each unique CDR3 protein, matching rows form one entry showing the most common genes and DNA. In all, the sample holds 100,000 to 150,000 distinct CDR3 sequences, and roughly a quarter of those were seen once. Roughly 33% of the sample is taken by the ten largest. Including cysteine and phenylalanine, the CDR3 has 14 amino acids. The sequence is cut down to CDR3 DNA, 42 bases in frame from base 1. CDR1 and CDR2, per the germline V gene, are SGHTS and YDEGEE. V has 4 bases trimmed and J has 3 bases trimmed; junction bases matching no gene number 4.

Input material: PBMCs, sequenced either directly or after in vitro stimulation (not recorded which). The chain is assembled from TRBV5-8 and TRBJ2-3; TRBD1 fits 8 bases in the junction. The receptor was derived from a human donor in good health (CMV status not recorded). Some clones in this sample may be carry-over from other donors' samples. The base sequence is TGTGCCAGCAGCAGGGGACAGGTAACAGATACGCAGTATTTT. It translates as CASSRGQVTDTQYF.